The sequence of this TCR beta chain was determined in a study of T cell repertoires in cytomegalovirus infection. Study information: Signatures in public TCR beta sequences pointed to both CMV infection and matching HLA type. Study-wide findings and caveats: Across the ex vivo response, the dominant clonotypes were HLA-C-restricted CMV-specific TCR beta clonotypes. Summed public TCR beta family frequency identified CMV carriers bearing the relevant HLA.

Trimming cost V 3 bases and J 3 bases, with 12 bases left between them. Looked up from germline, CDR1 is DFQATT and CDR2 is SNEGSKA (reference sequence). There are 14 residues in the CDR3. Turning to this clonotype: The antigen remains unidentified.

TCRdb reanalysed the reads using MiXCR and keeps one entry per CDR3 protein. Of approximately 990,000 distinct CDR3 sequences in the sample, less than 35% were seen once. The chain links TRBV20-1 to TRBJ1-5; D remains unclear. This clonotype was sampled from a human donor in good health (CMV status not recorded). Some clones in this sample may be carry-over from other donors' samples. The sample here was cultured CD8+ T cells from PBMCs, taken from culture after CMV antigen stimulation. In nucleotides, the CDR3 is TGCAGTGCTAGCCGCCCGACCGACAATCAGCCCCAGCATTTT. This encodes CSASRPTDNQPQHF.